The 7 T cell receptor beta chains listed next were all sequenced from one sample in a study of T cells in Graves' hyperthyroidism and ophthalmopathy. The CDR3 regions of TCR beta were amplified from RNA transcripts. The HTBI set primed first-round TCR CDR3 RT-PCR. In TCRdb, the multiplex PCR reads were re-called with MiXCR into one record per CDR3 protein. Found here are roughly 380,000 distinct CDR3 sequences, around 13% of them singletons; the top ten hold roughly 11%. The sample was blood. The receptors stem from a woman in her sixties with Graves' hyperthyroidism.

The V gene is TRBV19, the J gene TRBJ1-6, with 7 bases aligning to TRBD1. In germline, CDR1 is LNHDA, CDR2 SQIVND (reference sequence). The CDR3 is 19 amino acids. Trimming took 2 bases from V and 7 from J; bases not matched to a gene: 17. CDR3: CASSIQTGTARAGNSPLHF. DNA for the CDR3: TGTGCCAGTAGTATACAAACTGGGACAGCCAGAGCGGGGAATTCACCCCTCCACTTT.

The chain has TRBV6-2 or TRBV6-3 and TRBJ2-3; TRBD2 aligns across 13 bases. With 6 bases clipped from V and 6 bases from J, the junction kept 9 bases outside the gene matches. The CDR3 runs 16 residues. Germline loops: CDR1 MNHEY, CDR2 SVGEGT. In DNA form, the CDR3 reads TGTGCCAGCAGGCCCGAACTAGCGGGAGGGGCGGATACGCAGTATTTT. It is translated as CASRPELAGGADTQYF.

This clonotype has a count of ten or more. The chain carries TRBV6-1 and TRBJ2-3, with D perhaps given as TRBD1 or TRBD2 (5 bases each). CDR1 and CDR2 (germline): MNHNS, SASEGT. The CDR3 is 14 residues long. V was trimmed by 7 bases and J by 1 base, leaving 12 bases between them. The CDR3, as DNA: TGTGCCAGCATGGCCTTGGGGGGCACAGATACGCAGTATTTT. Amino acid sequence: CASMALGGTDTQYF.

The rearrangement joins TRBV27 to TRBJ2-1; TRBD2 aligns across 8 bases. V was pared by 2 bases and J by 5 bases, with 5 bases of the junction left unmatched. Germline V CDR1 and CDR2: MNHEY, SMNVEV (reference sequence). The CDR3 is 15 amino acids. The DNA for the CDR3 is TGTGCCAGCAGTTTAAGCGGGAGCTGGGACAATGAGCAGTTCTTC. Translated: CASSLSGSWDNEQFF.

In this sample, this clonotype turned up many times. V gene TRBV11-2 combines with J gene TRBJ2-5; D remains ambiguous. Germline V gives CDR1 SGHAT, CDR2 FQNNGV. The CDR3 loop spans 11 amino acids. V lost 11 bases and J lost 7, with 14 bases in between. The CDR3 region has the DNA TGTGCCTCCGGTTCTTGGGGGACCCAGTACTTC. This codes for CASGSWGTQYF.

This clonotype occurred many times. This chain connects TRBV11-2 to TRBJ2-3; D remains ambiguous. CDR1 and CDR2 (germline): SGHAT, FQNNGV. The length of the CDR3 is 15 residues. The V end was cut by 1 base, the J end by 0 bases, with 8 bases between. The CDR3, as DNA: TGTGCCAGCAGCTTAGCCGCACTGAGCACAGATACGCAGTATTTT. Amino acids: CASSLAALSTDTQYF.

This clonotype appeared many times. This chain connects TRBV12-3 or TRBV12-4 to TRBJ2-1, with TRBD2 matching over 8 bases. This CDR3 contains 15 residues. Trimming took 3 bases from V and 10 from J; bases not matched to a gene: 11. The CDR3, as DNA: TGTGCCAGCAGTTTGGCGGGAGGTATTTCGGGGGAGCAGTTCTTC. Translation gives CASSLAGGISGEQFF.